Described below is a single TCR beta chain sequence and its context. Its antigen is unknown. Base qualities are missing; no much larger clone stands one base away. These data belong to a study of blood T cell repertoires in COVID-19 (dated by TCRdb to the early 2020s). At the level of the whole study: Samples covering the acute and convalescent phases of COVID-19 were provided by collaborators in the United States, Italy and Spain. A de-identified subject ID, COVID-19 status, age in years and sex were almost always included in the sample metadata. A freely available public database, intended as a resource for researchers studying the immune response to SARS-CoV-2, is where the repertoires were released. The samples were drawn from two sources: the first 160 participants of the ongoing ImmuneRACE study, and 1,200 or so subjects contributed by 6 global collaborators. The dataset comprised deeply sampled blood TCRbeta repertoires from subjects exposed to, actively infected with, or recovered from COVID-19. The prospective study material was composed of cDNA or gDNA derived from T cells, B-cell-depleted T cells, or PBMCs. Where available, HLA class I and class II types were obtained from metadata supplied by the sample provider rather than from assay-based typing.

Study-wide findings and limitations: How much clinical and demographic metadata was included differed by source and by participant, and the metadata was provided uncurated.

Its CDR3 holds 14 amino acids, cysteine through phenylalanine. Solely the CDR3 DNA is kept, with 42 bases framed from the first base. From a lookup of the germline V gene (reference sequence), CDR1 and CDR2 are MNHNY and SVGAGI. The junction shows trimming of 0 bases on V and 7 bases on J, and the gene matches do not reach 5 bases of it. Samples from volunteer blood donors who had recovered from COVID-19 were contributed by a second Seattle source. Whole blood was collected in K2EDTA tubes by collaborating institutions according to the institutions' own protocols. For TCRbeta analysis, collaborators shipped samples as frozen whole blood, isolated PBMCs, or DNA extracted from either of those sample types. TCRbeta CDR3 regions were amplified from genomic DNA by means of the immunoSEQ Assay, a bias-controlled multiplex PCR. In the source study's methods: Nucleated cell counts per sample were estimated from amplification of reference gene primers within the assay. To quantify the absolute abundance of each unique TCRbeta CDR3 rearrangement, sequence reads were collapsed and filtered. Productive Simpson clonality was computed per sample as the square root of Simpson's diversity index over productive rearrangements. What TCRdb holds here is the immuneACCESS table cut down to in-frame rearrangements. Part of the clones is not present; checked against another copy, under half of the missing clones reflect an unresolved V gene, and the others are unexplained. The V and J calls and the clone size are those of that table, but D and trimming were determined from the DNA. The sample data list about 110,000 clones, and approximately 90% of these were observed just once. The ten largest clones represent roughly 8.9% of the sample.

The chain uses TRBV6-6 and TRBJ2-7; 8 nucleotides in the junction match TRBD2. The sample was peripheral blood. The clonotype originates from a woman in her 70s who had recovered from COVID-19. The sequenced DNA: TGTGCCAGCAGTTACTCTACGGGAGGGTGGGAGCAGTACTTC. It specifies CASSYSTGGWEQYF.